The sequence of this T cell receptor beta chain was determined in a study of identical twins (dated by TCRdb to 2016 to 2018). Regarding the complete study: The study deep-sequenced TCR alpha and beta repertoires from monozygotic twins, unrelated adults of various ages and cord blood to test whether fetal clonotypes persist. To rule out contamination, replicate twin experiments were performed at different times with different library preparation protocols.

With respect to this clonotype: Its recognized antigen is unknown. Base-call qualities are not available, and no considerably larger clone is one nucleotide away.

At the junction V is shortened by 4 bases and J by 5 bases; bases outside the gene matches: 5. In the germline V gene, CDR1 corresponds to LGHNA and CDR2 to YSLEER. The CDR3 spans 16 residues, from the cysteine through the phenylalanine. Solely the CDR3 DNA is kept, with 48 bases framed from the first base. All donors were healthy Caucasians. The study also sequenced three unrelated non-twin adults: a male aged 18 to 29, a male aged 50 to 59 and a female aged 50 to 59. Miltenyi CD45RO+ enrichment and human naive T-cell isolation kits were used to isolate memory (CD45RO+) and naive T cells from PBMC. Library preparation was by 5' RACE. The sequencer was an Illumina HiSeq 2000. Template switching introduced a universal primer binding site; the final cDNA contained a unique molecular identifier, enabling accurate counting of TCR cDNA molecules. First-strand cDNA for TCR alpha and beta chains was synthesized from specific primers in the conserved constant-segment region. Each cDNA library was double barcoded, with a SMART-Mk sample barcode plus Illumina barcodes, to control for contamination. TruSeq adapter sequences along with Illumina sample barcodes were introduced in two successive PCR steps. The Illumina HiSeq platform was used with custom primers to sequence TCR alpha and beta cDNA libraries. Per the source publication's procedure: MiGEC processed the raw reads to extract unique molecular identifiers, while MiXCR was used to determine the CDR3 positions. For each individual, recombination models were inferred using an EM algorithm with the repgenHMM and IGoR tools. Shared clonotype analysis was performed with the tcR package in R, normalizing sharing by the product of cloneset sizes. Out-of-frame nonproductive sequences were analyzed to study raw recombination free of thymic and clonal selection effects. TCRdb reprocessed the public reads (quality trimming at Q25 with fastp, clone calling with MiXCR) and kept in-frame beta chains. Entries that share a CDR3 protein sequence are merged under the most common genes and DNA. Clone size and V and J calls follow TCRdb, not the original study. The sample records 400,000 to 500,000 distinct CDR3 sequences, about a fifth of which are singletons. The ten largest account for approximately 12% of the sample.

The study at large found these results: Zero-insertion analyses could be partly confounded by invariant T cells such as MAIT and iNKT, though diverse VJ usage argued against such confounding for most clonotypes. Conclusions relied on cross-sectional statistical analysis, since the same donors could not be followed over many years. Compared with coincidental sharing between unrelated individuals, out-of-frame TCR alpha sequences shared between twins had an excess of sequences with low generation probability. In beta out-of-frame sequences, excess twin sharing was weaker, because having fewer shared sequences lowered the signal-to-noise ratio. Out-of-frame TCR alpha sharing in monozygotic twins was systematically underestimated by recombination models, whereas sharing between unrelated individuals was in agreement with the recombination models. Fewer insertions were carried by abundant cord blood beta clonotypes, a similar but weaker trend appeared in young adult naive repertoires, and no such trend appeared in memory repertoires.

The origin of this receptor is a middle-aged man in good health. The sequenced sample consisted of naive T cells sorted from blood. Interpreted using the paper, the cell subset or site label stands for: cells isolated with a human naive T-cell isolation kit. The rearranged chain carries TRBV4-3 and TRBJ2-1; a stretch of 13 junction bases matches TRBD2. The nucleotides are TGCGCCAGCAGCCCAGGACTAGCGGGAGAGAACAATGAGCAGTTCTTC. Its translation reads: CASSPGLAGENNEQFF.